This TCR beta chain was recovered during a study of Ad26.COV2.S vaccination and SARS-CoV-2 variants. The repertoire was sequenced with immunoSEQ multiplex PCR; TCRdb's copy has only in-frame clones and lacks some. The repertoire holds 380,000 or so clones, with 83% as singletons. Treatment given: approximately 18 received Ad26.COV2.S at low or high dose, single or two shots; 5 received placebo; per-sample allocation not given. After the first vaccine or placebo injection, samples were drawn on day 63. This CDR3 region has 11 residues. Trimming cost V 5 bases and J 13 bases; bases outside gene matches: 10. Looked up from germline, CDR1 is SQVTM and CDR2 is ANQGSEA.

The sequencing used peripheral blood, collected in a trial of Ad26.COV2.S vaccine versus placebo. V gene TRBV29-1 combines with J gene TRBJ2-7; TRBD2 aligns across 8 bases. The TCR originated in a person between 18 and 60 years old who received the Ad26.COV2.S COVID-19 vaccine or a placebo. The CDR3: CSVIREGRFYF. The CDR3, as DNA: TGCAGCGTTATACGGGAGGGCCGATTTTACTTC.